Only a few counts were recorded for the clone carrying this T cell receptor beta chain. Its antigen remains unknown. V was clipped by 8 bases and J by 8 bases; unmatched bases: 8. The CDR3 runs to 13 residues. Germline V gene data show CDR1 as MNHEY and CDR2 as SMNVEV (reference sequence). Researchers ran the PCR with 60 Vbeta and 13 Jbeta primers. The method was immunoSEQ multiplex PCR; TCRdb's version includes in-frame clones alone and lacks a portion of them. Of roughly 55,000 clones detected, approximately 71% appear once; the ten largest clones hold 30% to 40%. The sample is drawn from a study of cytomegalovirus exposure and HLA in healthy donors. Findings and caveats of the study: Investigators reported around 150 TCR beta chains as tied to cytomegalovirus. Presence/absence analyses assumed roughly uniform sequencing depth across donors.

The source is a man aged 40-49 years in good health and CMV-seropositive. The V call is TRBV27, the J call TRBJ1-4; TRBD1 matches at 7 bases. Sequenced: PBMCs. CDR3 sequence (DNA): TGTGCCAGCGGGGGACAGCAGCGGGAAAAACTGTTTTTT. This translates into CASGGQQREKLFF.